The entry that follows covers one TCR beta chain sequence. Enrolled during active infection, Seattle patients were then followed longitudinally. These data are taken from a study of blood T cell repertoires in COVID-19. Study-wide context: COVID-19 samples from acute and convalescent phases originated in the United States, Italy and Spain. The analysed material was cDNA or gDNA that came from T cells, B-cell-depleted T cells, or PBMCs.

In the original workflow: Reference gene primer amplification yielded estimated nucleated cell counts. TCRdb's table, derived via immunoSEQ multiplex PCR, lists solely in-frame clones and lacks some. That table gives V, J and clone size, and the DNA gave D and trimming. This sample yields around 300,000 clones, of which 75% to 95% are seen a single time; 6.8% belongs to the top ten. V was shortened by 10 bases and J by 0 bases, with 18 bases between the two germline ends. Germline loops: CDR1 LNHDA, CDR2 SQIVND (reference sequence). The CDR3 extends over 16 amino acids. This clonotype originated in a woman in her twenties or thirties with COVID-19, enrolled during active disease. The V gene is TRBV19, the J gene TRBJ2-2, with D perhaps matching TRBD2 (6 bases). Sequenced sample: peripheral blood. CDR3 nucleotide sequence: TGTGCCACCGATCCTCGGGGACTCGCGAACACCGGGGAGCTGTTTTTT. It yields the protein CATDPRGLANTGELFF.